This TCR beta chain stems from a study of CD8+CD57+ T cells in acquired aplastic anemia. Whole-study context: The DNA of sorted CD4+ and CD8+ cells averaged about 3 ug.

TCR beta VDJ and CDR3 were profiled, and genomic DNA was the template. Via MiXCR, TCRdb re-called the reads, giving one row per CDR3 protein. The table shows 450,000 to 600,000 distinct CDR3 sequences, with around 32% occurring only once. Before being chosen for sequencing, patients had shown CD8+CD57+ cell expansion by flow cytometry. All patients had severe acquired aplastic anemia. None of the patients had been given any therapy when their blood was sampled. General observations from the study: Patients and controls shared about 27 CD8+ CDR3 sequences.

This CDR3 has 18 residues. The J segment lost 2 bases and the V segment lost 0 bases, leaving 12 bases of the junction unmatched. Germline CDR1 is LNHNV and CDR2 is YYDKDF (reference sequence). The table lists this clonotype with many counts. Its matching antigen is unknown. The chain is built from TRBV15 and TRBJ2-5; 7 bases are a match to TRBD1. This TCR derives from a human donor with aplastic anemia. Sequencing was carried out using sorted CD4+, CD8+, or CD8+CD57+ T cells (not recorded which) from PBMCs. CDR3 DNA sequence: TGTGCCACCAGCAGAGATCGGAATACGGGACAGAGACAAGAGACCCAGTACTTC. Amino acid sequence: CATSRDRNTGQRQETQYF.